The T cell receptor (beta chain) described here comes from a study of blood T cells in healthy people across ages. General study points: A conclusive naive versus antigen-experienced comparison was prevented by the unsorted PBMCs.

Together with a sample-barcoded 5' primer, a J-beta primer mix was included in a second PCR lasting about 6 to 11 cycles. TCRdb re-derived calls from the 5' RACE reads in MiXCR, one entry per CDR3 protein. This sample yields hundreds of thousands of distinct CDR3 sequences, of which under 70% are seen a single time; over 35% belongs to the top ten. Germline V gives CDR1 SGHTA, CDR2 FQGNSA. This CDR3 contains 16 residues. The V and J ends lost 5 bases and 2 bases, in that order; junction bases with no gene match: 11. In this sample, this clonotype turned up a few times. Antigen specificity is unknown. Input material: blood. This chain joins TRBV7-2 and TRBJ2-5; 7 bases are a match to TRBD1. The clonotype originates from a man between 60 and 70 years old in good health. The CDR3 loop is CASSRGTGASQETQYF. CDR3 coding DNA: TGTGCCAGCAGCCGCGGAACAGGGGCTTCGCAAGAGACCCAGTACTTC.